This TCR beta chain was sequenced during a study of shared clonotypes between healthy human individuals. The input for sorted-subset replicate PCRs was about 210 ng DNA, about 30,000 T cell genomes. Clones were read by immunoSEQ multiplex PCR, and TCRdb kept only the in-frame ones, dropping some. Of more than 150,000 clones listed, about 66% are singletons. The healthy adult donors were HIV-negative and reported no recent acute infections or vaccinations. The study drew all its donors from Caucasian adults living in Nashville, Tennessee. CDR1 and CDR2 (germline): SQVTM, ANQGSEA. With 2 bases clipped from V and 4 bases from J, the junction kept 5 bases outside the gene matches. This CDR3 comprises 14 residues.

The origin of this receptor is a man in his thirties or forties in good health. This rearrangement joins TRBV29-1 to TRBJ2-3, with TRBD2 identical over 8 bases. Sequencing input: memory CD4+ T cells sorted from blood. Subset here: CD45RA-negative fraction. This CDR3 is CSVETSGGADTQYF. CDR3 coding DNA: TGCAGCGTTGAAACTAGCGGAGGTGCAGATACGCAGTATTTT.